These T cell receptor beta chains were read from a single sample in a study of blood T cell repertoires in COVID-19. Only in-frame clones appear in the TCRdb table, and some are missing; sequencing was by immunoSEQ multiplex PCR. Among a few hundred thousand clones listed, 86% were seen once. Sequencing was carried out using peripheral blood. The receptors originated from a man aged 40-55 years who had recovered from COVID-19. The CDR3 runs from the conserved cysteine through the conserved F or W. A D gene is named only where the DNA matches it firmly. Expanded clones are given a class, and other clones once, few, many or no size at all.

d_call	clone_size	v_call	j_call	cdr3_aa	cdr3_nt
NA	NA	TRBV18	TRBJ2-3	CASSPPGTAQYF	TGTGCCAGCTCACCACCCGGGACTGCGCAGTATTTT
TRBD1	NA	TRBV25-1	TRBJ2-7	CATVRDSSYEQYF	TGTGCCACCGTCCGGGACAGCTCCTACGAGCAGTACTTC
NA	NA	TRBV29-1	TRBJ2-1	CSADRAGGRINEQFF	TGCAGCGCCGACAGGGCGGGAGGCCGGATCAATGAGCAGTTCTTC
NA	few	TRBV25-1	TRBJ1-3	CASSFGNTIYF	TGTGCCAGCTCATTCGGAAACACCATATATTTT
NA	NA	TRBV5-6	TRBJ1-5	CASSPTEGNQPQHF	TGTGCCAGCAGCCCGACAGAAGGCAATCAGCCCCAGCATTTT
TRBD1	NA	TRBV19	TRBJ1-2	CASSISPRQGGGYTF	TGTGCCAGTAGTATTTCCCCCCGACAGGGGGGAGGCTACACCTTC
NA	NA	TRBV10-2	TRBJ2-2	CASSLGTPGELFF	TGCGCCAGCAGCCTCGGTACTCCCGGGGAGCTGTTTTTT
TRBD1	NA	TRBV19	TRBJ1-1	CASSLPRQGRNQAFF	TGTGCCAGTAGTCTTCCGAGACAGGGGAGGAACCAAGCTTTCTTT
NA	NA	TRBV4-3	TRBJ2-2	CASSQETGNTGELFF	TGCGCCAGCAGCCAAGAGACAGGGAACACCGGGGAGCTGTTTTTT
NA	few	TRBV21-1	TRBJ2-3	CASSKVGGWVRGPDTQYF	TGTGCCAGCAGCAAAGTGGGGGGATGGGTCCGGGGACCAGATACGCAGTATTTT
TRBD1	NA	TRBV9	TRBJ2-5	CASSVEGAVKTQYF	TGTGCCAGCAGCGTAGAGGGGGCGGTTAAGACCCAGTACTTC
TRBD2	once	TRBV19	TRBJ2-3	CASRTSGGATDTQYF	TGTGCCAGTCGGACTAGCGGGGGGGCCACAGATACGCAGTATTTT
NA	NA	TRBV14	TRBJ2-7	CASSQLNSYEQYF	TGTGCCAGCAGCCAGCTGAACAGCTACGAGCAGTACTTC
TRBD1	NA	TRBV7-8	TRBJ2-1	CASSLVDRGYNEQFF	TGTGCCAGCAGCTTAGTGGACAGGGGGTACAATGAGCAGTTCTTC
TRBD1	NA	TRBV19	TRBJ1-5	CASRHRGQGDQPQHF	TGTGCCAGTAGACACAGGGGGCAAGGGGATCAGCCCCAGCATTTT
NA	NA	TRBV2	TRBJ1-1	CASSGGNTEAFF	TGTGCCAGCAGTGGAGGGAACACTGAAGCTTTCTTT
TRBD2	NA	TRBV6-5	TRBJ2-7	CASTSSGRTYEQYF	TGTGCCAGCACTTCGAGCGGGAGGACCTACGAGCAGTACTTC
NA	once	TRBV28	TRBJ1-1	CASSLSGGGTEAFF	TGTGCCAGCAGTTTATCCGGGGGGGGGACTGAAGCTTTCTTT
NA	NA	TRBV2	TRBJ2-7	CASSESTGPFGSYEQYF	TGTGCCAGCAGTGAAAGCACAGGGCCGTTCGGTTCCTACGAGCAGTACTTC
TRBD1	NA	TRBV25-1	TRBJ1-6	CASSDGQGVRNSPLHF	TGTGCCAGCAGTGACGGACAGGGCGTACGGAATTCACCCCTCCACTTT
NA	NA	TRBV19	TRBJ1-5	CASSIDHGKPQHF	TGTGCCAGTAGTATAGATCACGGTAAGCCCCAGCATTTT
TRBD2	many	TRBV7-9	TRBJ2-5	CASSSGGGQETQYF	TGTGCCAGCAGCTCAGGCGGGGGGCAAGAGACCCAGTACTTC
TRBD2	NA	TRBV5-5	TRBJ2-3	CASSLGLAGMGDTQYF	TGTGCCAGCAGCTTGGGACTAGCGGGGATGGGGGATACGCAGTATTTT
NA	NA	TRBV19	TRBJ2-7	CASSWGHGDEQYF	TGTGCCAGTAGTTGGGGGCACGGCGACGAGCAGTACTTC
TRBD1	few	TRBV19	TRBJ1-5	CASSIDGNFRGWGQPQHF	TGTGCCAGTAGTATAGACGGAAACTTCAGGGGGTGGGGACAGCCCCAGCATTTT